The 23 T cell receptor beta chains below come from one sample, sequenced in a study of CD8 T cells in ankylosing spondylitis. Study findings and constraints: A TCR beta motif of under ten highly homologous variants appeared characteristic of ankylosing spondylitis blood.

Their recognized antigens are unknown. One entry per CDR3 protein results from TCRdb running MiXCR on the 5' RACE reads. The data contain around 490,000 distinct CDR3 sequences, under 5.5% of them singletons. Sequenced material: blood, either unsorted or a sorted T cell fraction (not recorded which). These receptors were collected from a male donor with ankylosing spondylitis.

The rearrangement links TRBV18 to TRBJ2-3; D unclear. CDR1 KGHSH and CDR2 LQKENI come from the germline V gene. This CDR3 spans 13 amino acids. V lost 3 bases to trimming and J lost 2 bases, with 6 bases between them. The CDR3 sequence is CASSPMNTDTQYF. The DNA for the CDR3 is TGTGCCAGCTCACCCATGAACACAGATACGCAGTATTTT.

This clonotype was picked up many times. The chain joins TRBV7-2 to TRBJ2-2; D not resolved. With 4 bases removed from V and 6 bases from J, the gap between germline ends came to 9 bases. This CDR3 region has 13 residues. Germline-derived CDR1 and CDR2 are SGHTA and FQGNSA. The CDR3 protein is CASSSWVAGELFF. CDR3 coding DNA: TGTGCCAGCAGCTCCTGGGTTGCCGGGGAGCTGTTTTTT.

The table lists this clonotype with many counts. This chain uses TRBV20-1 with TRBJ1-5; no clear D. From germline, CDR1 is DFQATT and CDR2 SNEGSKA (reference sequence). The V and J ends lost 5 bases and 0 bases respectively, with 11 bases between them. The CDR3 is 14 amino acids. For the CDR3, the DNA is TGCAGTGCTCAGCAGGACCCTAGCAATCAGCCCCAGCATTTT. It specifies CSAQQDPSNQPQHF.

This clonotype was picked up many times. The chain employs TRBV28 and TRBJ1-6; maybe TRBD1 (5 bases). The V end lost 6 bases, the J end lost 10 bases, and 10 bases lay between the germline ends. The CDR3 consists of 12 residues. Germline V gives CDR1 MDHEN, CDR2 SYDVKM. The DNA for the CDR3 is TGTGCCAGCAGCGCCACAGGATCACCCCTCCACTTT. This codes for CASSATGSPLHF.

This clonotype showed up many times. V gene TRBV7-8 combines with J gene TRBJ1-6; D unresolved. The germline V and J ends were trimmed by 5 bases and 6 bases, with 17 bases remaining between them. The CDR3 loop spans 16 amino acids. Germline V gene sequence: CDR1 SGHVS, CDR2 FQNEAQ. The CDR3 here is CASSRAFMGPNSPLHF. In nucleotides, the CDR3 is TGTGCCAGCAGCCGCGCATTCATGGGCCCTAATTCACCCCTCCACTTT.

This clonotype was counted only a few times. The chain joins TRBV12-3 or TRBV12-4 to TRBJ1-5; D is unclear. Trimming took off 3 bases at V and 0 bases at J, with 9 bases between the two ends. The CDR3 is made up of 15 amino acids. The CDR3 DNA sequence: TGTGCCAGCAGTTTTGATAGCCATAGCAATCAGCCCCAGCATTTT. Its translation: CASSFDSHSNQPQHF.

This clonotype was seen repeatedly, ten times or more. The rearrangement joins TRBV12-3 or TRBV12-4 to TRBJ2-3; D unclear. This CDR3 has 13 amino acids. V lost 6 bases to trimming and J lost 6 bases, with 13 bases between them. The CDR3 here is CASRRHTSDTQYF. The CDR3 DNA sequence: TGTGCCAGCAGACGACATACTTCGGATACGCAGTATTTT.

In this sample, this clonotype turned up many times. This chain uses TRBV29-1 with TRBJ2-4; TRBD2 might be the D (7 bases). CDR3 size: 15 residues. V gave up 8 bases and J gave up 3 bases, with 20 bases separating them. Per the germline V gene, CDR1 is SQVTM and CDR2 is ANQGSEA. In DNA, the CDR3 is TGCAGCCCTTCCGGTGGGAGGGGGGGCAAAAACATTCAGTACTTC. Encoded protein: CSPSGGRGGKNIQYF.

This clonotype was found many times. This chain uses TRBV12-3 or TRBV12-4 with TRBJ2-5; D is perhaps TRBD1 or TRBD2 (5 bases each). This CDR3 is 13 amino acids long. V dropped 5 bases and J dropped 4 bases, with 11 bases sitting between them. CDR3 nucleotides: TGTGCCAGCAGTCCCGTGGGGGTAGAGACCCAGTACTTC. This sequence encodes CASSPVGVETQYF.

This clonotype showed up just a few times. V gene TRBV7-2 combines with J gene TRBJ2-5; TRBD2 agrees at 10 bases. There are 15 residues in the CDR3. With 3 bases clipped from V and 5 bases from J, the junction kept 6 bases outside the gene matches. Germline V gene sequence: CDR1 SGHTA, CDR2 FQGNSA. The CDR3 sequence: CASSFRVAGGETQYF. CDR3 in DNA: TGTGCCAGCAGCTTCCGGGTAGCGGGAGGCGAGACCCAGTACTTC.

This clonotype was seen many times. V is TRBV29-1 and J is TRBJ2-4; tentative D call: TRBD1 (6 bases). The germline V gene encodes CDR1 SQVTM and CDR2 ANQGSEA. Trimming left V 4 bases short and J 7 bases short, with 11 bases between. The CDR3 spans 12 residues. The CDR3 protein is CSVGQVGNIQYF. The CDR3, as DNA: TGCAGCGTTGGACAGGTCGGGAACATTCAGTACTTC.

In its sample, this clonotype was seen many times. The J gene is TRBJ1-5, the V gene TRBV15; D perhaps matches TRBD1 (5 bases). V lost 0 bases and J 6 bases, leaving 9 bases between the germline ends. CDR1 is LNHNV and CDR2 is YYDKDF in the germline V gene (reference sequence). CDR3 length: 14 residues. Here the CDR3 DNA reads TGTGCCACCAGCAGAGACAGGGCGAGTCAGCCCCAGCATTTT. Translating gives CATSRDRASQPQHF.

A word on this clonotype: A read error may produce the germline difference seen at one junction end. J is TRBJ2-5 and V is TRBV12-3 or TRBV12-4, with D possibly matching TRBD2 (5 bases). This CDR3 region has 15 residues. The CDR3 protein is CASGLTIGSGETQYF. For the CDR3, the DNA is TGTGCCAGCGGTTTGACGATCGGGTCGGGGGAGACCCAGTACTTC.

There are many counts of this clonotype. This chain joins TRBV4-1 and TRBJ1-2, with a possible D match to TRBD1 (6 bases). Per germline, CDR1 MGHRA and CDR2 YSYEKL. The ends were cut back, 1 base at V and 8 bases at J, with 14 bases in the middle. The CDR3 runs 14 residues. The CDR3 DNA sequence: TGCGCCAGCAGCCAAGGCAGGGGTCCGGCCGGCTACACCTTC. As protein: CASSQGRGPAGYTF.

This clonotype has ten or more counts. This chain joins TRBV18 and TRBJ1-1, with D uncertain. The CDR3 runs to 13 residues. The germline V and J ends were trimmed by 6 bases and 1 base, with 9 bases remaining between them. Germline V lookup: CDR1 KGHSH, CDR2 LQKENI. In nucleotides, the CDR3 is TGTGCCAGCTCCCACGACCAGAACACTGAAGCTTTCTTT. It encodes CASSHDQNTEAFF.

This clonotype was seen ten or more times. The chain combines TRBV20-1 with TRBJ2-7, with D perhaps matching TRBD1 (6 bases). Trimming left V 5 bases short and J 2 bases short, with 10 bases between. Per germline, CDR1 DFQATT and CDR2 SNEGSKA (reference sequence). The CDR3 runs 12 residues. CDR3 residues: CSAFGTTYEQYF. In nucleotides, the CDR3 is TGCAGTGCTTTTGGGACAACCTACGAGCAGTACTTC.

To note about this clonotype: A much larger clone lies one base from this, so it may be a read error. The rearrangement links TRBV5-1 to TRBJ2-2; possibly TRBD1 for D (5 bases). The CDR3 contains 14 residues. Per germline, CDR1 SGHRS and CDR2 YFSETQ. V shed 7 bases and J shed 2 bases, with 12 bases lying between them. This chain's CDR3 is CASGVTVNTGELFF. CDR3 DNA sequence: TGCGCCAGCGGAGTGACAGTCAACACCGGGGAGCTGTTTTTT.

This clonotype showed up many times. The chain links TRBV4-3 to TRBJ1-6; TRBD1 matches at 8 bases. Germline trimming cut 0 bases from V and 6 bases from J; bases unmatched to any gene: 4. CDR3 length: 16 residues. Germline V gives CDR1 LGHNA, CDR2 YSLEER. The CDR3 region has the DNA TGCGCCAGCAGCCAAGATTGGCAGGGGGCTAATTCACCCCTCCACTTT. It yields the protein CASSQDWQGANSPLHF.

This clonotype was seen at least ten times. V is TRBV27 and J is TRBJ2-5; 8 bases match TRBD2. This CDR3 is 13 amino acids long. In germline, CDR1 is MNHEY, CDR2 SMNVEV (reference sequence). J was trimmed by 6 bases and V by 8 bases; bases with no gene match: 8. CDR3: CASRGGGVKTQYF. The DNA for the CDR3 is TGTGCCAGCCGGGGGGGAGGCGTAAAGACCCAGTACTTC.

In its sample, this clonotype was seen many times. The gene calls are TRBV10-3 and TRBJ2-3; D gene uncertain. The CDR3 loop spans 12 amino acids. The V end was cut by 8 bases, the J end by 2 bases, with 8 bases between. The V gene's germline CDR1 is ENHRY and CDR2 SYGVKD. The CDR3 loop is CAIGVTTDTQYF. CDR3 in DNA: TGTGCCATCGGAGTGACCACAGATACGCAGTATTTT.

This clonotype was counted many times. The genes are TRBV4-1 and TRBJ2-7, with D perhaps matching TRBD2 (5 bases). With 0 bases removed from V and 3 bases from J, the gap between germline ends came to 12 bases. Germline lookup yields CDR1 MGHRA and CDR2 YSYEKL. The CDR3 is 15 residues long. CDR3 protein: CASSQDQRLYYEQYF. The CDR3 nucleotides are TGCGCCAGCAGCCAAGACCAGCGGCTTTACTACGAGCAGTACTTC.

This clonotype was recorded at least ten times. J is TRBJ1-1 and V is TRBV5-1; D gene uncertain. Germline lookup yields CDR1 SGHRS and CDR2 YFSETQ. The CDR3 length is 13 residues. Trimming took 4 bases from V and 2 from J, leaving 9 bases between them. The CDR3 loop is CASSREGNTEAFF. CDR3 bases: TGCGCCAGCAGCAGGGAGGGAAACACTGAAGCTTTCTTT.

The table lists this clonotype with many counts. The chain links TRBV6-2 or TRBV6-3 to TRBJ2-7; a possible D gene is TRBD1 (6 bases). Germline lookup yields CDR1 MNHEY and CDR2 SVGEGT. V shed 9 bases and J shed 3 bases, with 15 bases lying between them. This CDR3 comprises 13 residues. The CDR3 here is CASMTGSDYEQYF. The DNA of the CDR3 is TGTGCCAGTATGACAGGATCCGACTACGAGCAGTACTTC.